This TCR beta chain was profiled in a study of T cell responses to AZD1222 COVID-19 vaccine. Study-wide results and limits: Most donors were white British and more were female, and clonal diversity was possibly underestimated.

Germline V gene data show CDR1 as SQVTM and CDR2 as ANQGSEA. The CDR3 consists of 13 residues. Trimming took 6 bases from V and 0 from J; bases not matched to a gene: 4. As to this clone: Its cognate antigen is unknown.

Only in-frame clones appear in the TCRdb table, and some are missing; sequencing was by immunoSEQ multiplex PCR. This sample has about 200,000 clones, with about 91% found just once. This clonotype was sampled from an adult in good health. The chain has TRBV29-1 and TRBJ1-1; 7 nucleotides align to TRBD1. Here the sequenced sample was peripheral blood, taken on day 0 of AZD1222 vaccination. Here the CDR3 reads CSVGGQMNTEAFF. The CDR3 DNA is TGCAGCGTAGGGGGACAGATGAACACTGAAGCTTTCTTT. Supplemented by reference TRBV29-1 and TRBJ1-1, the full variable domain reads SAVISQKPSRDICQRGTSLTIQCQVDSQVTMMFWYRQQPGQSLTLIATANQGSEATYESGFVIDKFPISRPNLTFSTLTVSNMSPEDSSIYLCSVGGQMNTEAFFGQGTRLTVV.